Listed here are 21 T cell receptor beta chains from one sample, sequenced in a study of T cells in tuberculosis. Generated by immunoSEQ multiplex PCR, the TCRdb table keeps only in-frame clones and is missing some. The sample holds tens of thousands of clones, 80% to 95% seen once. Sequencing was carried out using PBMCs. These receptors were obtained from a donor between 10 and 35 years old with latent tuberculosis or without tuberculosis infection.

This clone has just a few counts. This rearrangement joins TRBV4-1 to TRBJ2-3; 7 bases map to TRBD2. The CDR3 covers 17 residues. V shed 6 bases, J shed 5 bases, and the junction held 17 bases outside the gene matches. Germline CDR1 MGHRA, CDR2 YSYEKL. The CDR3 DNA sequence: TGCGCCAGCAGAGATTCGGCGGGCGGGAGATGGAAAGATACGCAGTATTTT. This sequence encodes CASRDSAGGRWKDTQYF.

The chain uses TRBV5-1 and TRBJ1-4; 9 bases match TRBD1. This CDR3 is built from 15 residues. V shed 4 bases and J 6 bases; nucleotides not matched to a gene: 7. Germline V gene data show CDR1 as SGHRS and CDR2 as YFSETQ. CDR3 sequence (DNA): TGCGCCAGCAGCCGGCAGGGACAGGGATATGAAAAACTGTTTTTT. Amino acids: CASSRQGQGYEKLFF. The entire variable domain, with the rest obtained from reference TRBV5-1 and TRBJ1-4, is as follows: KAGVTQTPRYLIKTRGQQVTLSCSPISGHRSVSWYQQTPGQGLQFLFEYFSETQRNKGNFPGRFSGRQFSNSRSEMNVSTLELGDSALYLCASSRQGQGYEKLFFGSGTQLSVL.

This sequence joins TRBV7-3 and TRBJ2-6; perhaps TRBD1 as D (6 bases). The CDR3 sequence is 15 residues long. Trimming took off 6 bases at V and 4 bases at J, with 13 bases between the two ends. Per germline, CDR1 SGHTA and CDR2 FQGTGA. For the CDR3, the DNA is TGTGCCAGCAGTAAAGGGGGATCAGGGGCCAACGTCCTGACTTTC. Its translation: CASSKGGSGANVLTF. The full variable domain, rest sourced from reference TRBV7-3 and TRBJ2-6, is GAGVSQTPSNKVTEKGKYVELRCDPISGHTALYWYRQSLGQGPEFLIYFQGTGAADDSGLPNDRFFAVRPEGSVSTLKIQRTERGDSAVYLCASSKGGSGANVLTFGAGSRLTVL.

The V call is TRBV18, the J call TRBJ1-3, with 8 nucleotides matching TRBD1. Losses at the gene ends were 5 bases for V and 0 bases for J; bases not matched to a gene: 3. This CDR3 spans 15 amino acids. From germline, CDR1 is KGHSH and CDR2 LQKENI. In nucleotides, the CDR3 is TGTGCCAGCTCAGGACAGGGCTTCTCTGGAAACACCATATATTTT. Encoded protein: CASSGQGFSGNTIYF.

This chain connects TRBV13 to TRBJ2-7; 10 bases match TRBD2. The V and J ends lost 8 bases and 1 base, in that order; junction bases with no gene match: 2. The germline CDR1 and CDR2 sequences are PRHDT and FYEKMQ (reference sequence). This CDR3 has 13 residues. DNA for the CDR3: TGTGCCAGCGGACTAGCGGATTCCTACGAGCAGTACTTC. It translates to CASGLADSYEQYF.

The rearrangement joins TRBV4-2 to TRBJ2-3; a possible D gene is TRBD2 (6 bases). V shed 3 bases and J shed 1 base, with 8 bases lying between them. The germline V gene encodes CDR1 LGHNA and CDR2 YNFKEQ. The CDR3 has 14 residues. CDR3 bases: TGTGCCAGCAGCCAGCGCGGGGGCACAGATACGCAGTATTTT. Protein product: CASSQRGGTDTQYF.

The chain has TRBV28 and TRBJ2-1; 7 nucleotides line up with TRBD1. Germline V gene sequence: CDR1 MDHEN, CDR2 SYDVKM. The junction had 12 bases not matched to a gene; V was cut back by 5 bases and J by 5 bases. The CDR3 is 16 amino acids. This CDR3 reads CASSLPRDSVHNEQFF. DNA for the CDR3: TGTGCCAGCAGTCTCCCCAGGGACAGTGTCCACAATGAGCAGTTCTTC.

The V call is TRBV4-1, the J call TRBJ2-3, with TRBD2 matching over 13 bases. Germline V gene sequence: CDR1 MGHRA, CDR2 YSYEKL. The ends lost 4 bases at V and 7 bases at J; junction bases unmatched: 11. The CDR3 sequence is 17 residues long. The CDR3 region is CASSPLLAGGPWNTQYF. The CDR3 nucleotides are TGCGCCAGCAGCCCCCTACTAGCGGGGGGGCCTTGGAATACGCAGTATTTT.

The chain links TRBV15 to TRBJ2-3, with 9 positions matching TRBD1. This CDR3 is built from 16 residues. Germline V gene sequence: CDR1 LNHNV, CDR2 YYDKDF (reference sequence). Trimming took 0 bases from V and 5 from J; bases not matched to a gene: 6. This CDR3 reads CATSRDRDRVGDTQYF. The CDR3 DNA follows: TGTGCCACCAGCAGAGATAGGGACAGGGTCGGAGATACGCAGTATTTT.

The table lists this clone with a few counts. CDR3 region: CASSLDQSGTGVSNEQFF. The CDR3 DNA follows: TGTGCCAGCAGCTTAGACCAATCCGGGACAGGGGTTTCAAATGAGCAGTTCTTC. This chain connects TRBV11-3 to TRBJ2-1; 10 bases line up with TRBD1. The ends lost 0 bases at V and 7 bases at J; junction bases unmatched: 12. Looked up from germline, CDR1 is SGHNT and CDR2 is YENEEA. The CDR3 extends over 18 amino acids.

In its sample, this clone was seen once. In nucleotides, the CDR3 is TGTGCCACCAGCAATTGGGAGTCCTACGAGCAGTACTTC. It is translated as CATSNWESYEQYF. The gene calls are TRBV15 and TRBJ2-7, with a tentative D call TRBD2 (5 bases). Germline V gives CDR1 LNHNV, CDR2 YYDKDF (reference sequence). Deletions cut 4 bases from V and 1 base from J, with 8 bases between. This CDR3 comprises 13 residues. The full variable domain, rest sourced from reference TRBV15 and TRBJ2-7, is DAMVIQNPRYQVTQFGKPVTLSCSQTLNHNVMYWYQQKSSQAPKLLFHYYDKDFNNEADTPDNFQSRRPNTSFCFLDIRSPGLGDTAMYLCATSNWESYEQYFGPGTRLTVT.

The chain employs TRBV5-1 and TRBJ1-4, with 8 positions matching TRBD1. Germline V lookup: CDR1 SGHRS, CDR2 YFSETQ. This CDR3 is built from 15 residues. Unmatched junction bases numbered 8, after V lost 5 bases and J lost 5 bases. CDR3 region: CASSPRDRPNEKLFF. CDR3 nucleotides: TGCGCCAGCAGTCCCCGGGACAGGCCAAATGAAAAACTGTTTTTT.

The chain carries TRBV7-9 and TRBJ2-1; D remains ambiguous. Germline V gene lookup returns CDR1 SEHNR and CDR2 FQNEAQ (reference sequence). The CDR3 is 12 amino acids. Trimming pared 4 bases from V and 4 bases from J, leaving 5 bases between. CDR3 nucleotide sequence: TGTGCCAGCAGCTCCTATTACAATGAGCAGTTCTTC. Translated, it gives CASSSYYNEQFF.

The chain uses TRBV25-1 and TRBJ2-1; 7 bases are a match to TRBD2. V trimming: 5 bases; J trimming: 3 bases; junction bases outside the gene matches: 4. CDR1 and CDR2 from the germline V gene are MGHDK and SYGVNS. CDR3 length equals 14 residues. CDR3 sequence reads: CASSKERGYNEQFF. In nucleotides, the CDR3 is TGTGCCAGCAGTAAAGAGCGGGGCTACAATGAGCAGTTCTTC.

The rearrangement links TRBV28 to TRBJ2-5; the D gene is possibly TRBD2 (5 bases). Deletions cut 5 bases from V and 1 base from J, with 14 bases between. CDR3 length: 15 residues. Germline values: CDR1 MDHEN, CDR2 SYDVKM. This CDR3 reads CASSEVRTLQETQYF. The CDR3 region has the DNA TGTGCCAGCAGTGAGGTGCGGACTCTCCAAGAGACCCAGTACTTC.

This sequence joins TRBV9 and TRBJ2-3; D perhaps matches TRBD1 (5 bases). Germline V gene sequence: CDR1 SGDLS, CDR2 YYNGEE. CDR3 length: 15 amino acids. Deletions cut 2 bases from V and 4 bases from J, with 14 bases between. The CDR3 DNA is TGTGCCAGCAGCGTGTCAGGGCAGGGCCCAGATACGCAGTATTTT. Translating gives CASSVSGQGPDTQYF.

The gene calls are TRBV28 and TRBJ1-1; D call uncertain. The ends were cut back, 6 bases at V and 3 bases at J, with 11 bases in the middle. Germline CDR1 is MDHEN and CDR2 is SYDVKM. This CDR3 comprises 13 residues. CDR3 in DNA: TGTGCCAGCAGCCGCGAGGCGGACACTGAAGCTTTCTTT. Translating gives CASSREADTEAFF.

Concerning this clone: This same CDR3 is encoded by further DNA sequences in the sample. The chain joins TRBV7-9 to TRBJ1-4, with TRBD1 identical over 7 bases. The germline gives CDR1 SEHNR, CDR2 FQNEAQ (reference sequence). The CDR3 loop spans 14 amino acids. The ends lost 4 bases at V and 4 bases at J; junction bases unmatched: 3. In DNA form, the CDR3 reads TGTGCCAGCAGCTCGGGGACAGTTAATGAAAAACTGTTTTTT. Its protein is CASSSGTVNEKLFF. Full variable domain (remainder filled in from reference TRBV7-9 and TRBJ1-4): DTGVSQNPRHKITKRGQNVTFRCDPISEHNRLYWYRQTLGQGPEFLTYFQNEAQLEKSRLLSDRFSAERPKGSFSTLEIQRTEQGDSAMYLCASSSGTVNEKLFFGSGTQLSVL.

CDR3 bases: TGTGCCAGCAGTGTCCGGACAGGGGATGGGGGGGAGCTGTTTTTT. This encodes CASSVRTGDGGELFF. V gene TRBV27 combines with J gene TRBJ2-2, with TRBD1 identical over 9 bases. The trim removed 5 bases at V and 8 bases at J, leaving 9 bases unmatched. CDR3 length: 15 residues. Germline CDR1 and CDR2: MNHEY and SMNVEV (reference sequence).

V usage is TRBV9 and J usage is TRBJ2-1, with 8 bases matching TRBD2. Germline CDR1 and CDR2: SGDLS and YYNGEE. The CDR3 is made up of 15 amino acids. Trimming at V came to 4 bases and at J to 7 bases, leaving 10 bases not matched to a gene. The CDR3 region has the DNA TGTGCCAGCAGCACCGGTGTTAGCGGGGTTAATGAGCAGTTCTTC. As protein: CASSTGVSGVNEQFF.

This chain uses TRBV6-5 with TRBJ2-7; 11 bases match TRBD1. The V gene end was trimmed by 6 bases and the J gene end by 7 bases; junction bases not matched to a gene: 8. Germline V gene data show CDR1 as MNHEY and CDR2 as SVGAGI. The length of the CDR3 is 14 residues. In nucleotides, the CDR3 is TGTGCCAGCAGGCCCGGGACAGGGGGGAGGGAGCAGTACTTC. Its translation: CASRPGTGGREQYF.